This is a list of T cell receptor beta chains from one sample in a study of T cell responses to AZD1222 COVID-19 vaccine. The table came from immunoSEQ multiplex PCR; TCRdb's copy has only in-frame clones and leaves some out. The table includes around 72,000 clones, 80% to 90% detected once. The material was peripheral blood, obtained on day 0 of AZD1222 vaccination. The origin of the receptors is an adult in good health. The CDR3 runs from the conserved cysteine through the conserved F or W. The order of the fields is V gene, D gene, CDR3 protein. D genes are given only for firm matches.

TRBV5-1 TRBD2 CASSPGLAGEYEQYF
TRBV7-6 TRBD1 CASSLAWTGNNEQFF
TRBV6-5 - CASSYGRWPSSYEQYF
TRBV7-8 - CASSLTGYGYTF
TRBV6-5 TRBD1 CASSPGQGRSPLHF
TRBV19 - CASRNVGGNQPQHF
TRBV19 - CASQDRYQETQYF
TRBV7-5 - CVRSLAKGTGENIQYF
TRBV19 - CASSPGRLETQYF
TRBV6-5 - CASRPAIGNQPQHF
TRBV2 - CASSEAGGLPLHF
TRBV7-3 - CASSLSREGYYGYTF
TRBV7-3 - CASSAAGSYEQYF
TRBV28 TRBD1 CASTQGPGTARGEQYF
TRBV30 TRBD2 CAWDPGLGTYEQYF
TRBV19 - CASSIPAYSSYNSPLHF
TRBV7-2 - CASSPTGKGNQPQHF
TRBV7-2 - CASSGLGGIEQYF
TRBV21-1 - CASSKKPPRTSGVLDEESGELFF
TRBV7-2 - CASSSNGGGGYEQYF
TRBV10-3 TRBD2 CAISEASGGHGIEQFF
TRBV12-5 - CASGLAYNEKLFF
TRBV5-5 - CASSLEKGTILTFSGNTIYF
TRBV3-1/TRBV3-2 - CASSHRETQYF
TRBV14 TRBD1 CASSLYPGQVSREQYF
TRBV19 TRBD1 CASSIVQGAPQETQYF
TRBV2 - CASKGGQVTTNTEAFF
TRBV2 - CASSTGSNQPQHF
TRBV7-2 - CASSLASQQETQYF
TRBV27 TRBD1 CASSATSGQGGLYEQYF
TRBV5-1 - CASTPSGEETQYF
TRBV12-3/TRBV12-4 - CASSRQAYEQYF
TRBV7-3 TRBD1 CASSLDTSTRGLLNNSPLHF
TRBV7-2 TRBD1 CASSPTGGVYYEQYF
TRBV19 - CASSIGGGRTGELFF
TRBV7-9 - CASRYGLNTEAFF
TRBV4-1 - CASSQVIGSFAGYEQYF
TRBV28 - CASSLSFSGTEAFF
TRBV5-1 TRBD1 CASSYGQGKGNYGYTF
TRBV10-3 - CAIKGLGVEAFF
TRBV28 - CASSFLISGSPLHF
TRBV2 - CASSVYEQYF
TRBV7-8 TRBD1 CASSFLGPGTGYSPLHF
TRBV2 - CASTKTQGRTGELFF
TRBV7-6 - CASSLQYNEQFF
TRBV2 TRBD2 CASRFTSGGAKTQYF
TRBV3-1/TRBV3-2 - CASSLGASEAFF
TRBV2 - CASRKIGTEAFF
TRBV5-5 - CASSLAYTEAFF
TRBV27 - CASSQGGYGYTF
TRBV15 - CATSSGRYQPQHF
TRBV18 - CASSPNTNTEAFF
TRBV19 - CASSTRDGQRGPQHF
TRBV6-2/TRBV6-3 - CASSSAFYEQYF